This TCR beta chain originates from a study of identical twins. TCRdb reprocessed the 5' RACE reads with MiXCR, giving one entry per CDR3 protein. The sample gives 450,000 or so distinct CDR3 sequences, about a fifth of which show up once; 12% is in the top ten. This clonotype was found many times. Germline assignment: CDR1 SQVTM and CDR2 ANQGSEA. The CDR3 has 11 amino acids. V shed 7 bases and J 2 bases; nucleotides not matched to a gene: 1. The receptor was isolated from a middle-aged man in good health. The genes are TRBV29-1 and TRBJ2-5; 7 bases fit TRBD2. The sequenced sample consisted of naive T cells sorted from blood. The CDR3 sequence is CSGGGQETQYF. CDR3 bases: TGCAGCGGGGGAGGGCAAGAGACCCAGTACTTC.